This passage covers 32 T cell receptor beta chains from one sample sequenced in a study of cytomegalovirus exposure and HLA in healthy donors. PCR used 60 Vbeta primers and 13 Jbeta primers. Here immunoSEQ multiplex PCR was the method, and the copy in TCRdb shows in-frame clones only, minus some. The data show some 130,000 clones, with roughly four fifths seen just once and around 2% held by the top ten. The sample consisted of PBMCs. These receptor sequences come from a man aged 25 to 40 in good health and CMV-seronegative.

This clone was detected only once. CDR3 protein: CASSSTSGRAGGEQFF. The CDR3 DNA reads as TGTGCCAGCAGCTCCACTAGCGGGAGGGCCGGGGGGGAGCAGTTCTTC. V and J are TRBV7-6 and TRBJ2-1; 13 nucleotides agree with TRBD2. V dropped 4 bases and J dropped 10; count of bases not matched to a gene: 10. The CDR3 runs to 16 residues. Germline CDR1 SGHVS, CDR2 FNYEAQ.

This clone was seen only a few times. This chain uses TRBV13 with TRBJ2-3; unclear D gene. Germline CDR1 PRHDT, CDR2 FYEKMQ (reference sequence). The CDR3 loop spans 12 amino acids. V was clipped by 4 bases and J by 6 bases, with 8 bases between them. The CDR3 spells CASSSPLDTQYF. The CDR3, as DNA: TGTGCCAGCAGCTCCCCCCTGGATACGCAGTATTTT.

This clone was seen once. The chain couples TRBV7-3 to TRBJ2-4; TRBD2 is a possible D gene (5 bases). The V gene's germline CDR1 is SGHTA and CDR2 FQGTGA. V shed 1 base and J shed 4 bases, with 23 bases lying between them. This CDR3 has 19 amino acids. The CDR3 nucleotides read TGTGCCAGCAGCTTAATCCCTGGTCAGGACGGGGATGAAAAAAACATTCAGTACTTC. It is translated as CASSLIPGQDGDEKNIQYF.

The genes are TRBV29-1 and TRBJ2-7; 10 positions match TRBD2. From germline, CDR1 is SQVTM and CDR2 ANQGSEA. J was trimmed by 3 bases and V by 4 bases; bases with no gene match: 12. The CDR3 extends over 16 amino acids. The CDR3 sequence is CSVVSPRTSGDYEQYF. In DNA, the CDR3 is TGCAGCGTTGTTTCACCCCGGACTAGCGGAGACTACGAGCAGTACTTC.

The chain recombines TRBV6-4 with TRBJ2-3; perhaps TRBD2 as D (5 bases). The CDR3 extends over 15 amino acids. V shed 0 bases and J shed 0 bases, with 7 bases lying between them. Germline V lookup: CDR1 MRHNA, CDR2 SNTAGT. The CDR3 loop is CASSDSAGSTDTQYF. The CDR3 nucleotides read TGTGCCAGCAGTGACTCCGCGGGTAGCACAGATACGCAGTATTTT.

J is TRBJ2-3 and V is TRBV4-1; D is perhaps TRBD1 (5 bases). This CDR3 region has 16 residues. CDR1 and CDR2 (germline): MGHRA, YSYEKL. Trimming took off 3 bases at V and 6 bases at J, with 19 bases between the two ends. CDR3 amino acids: CASSQLGGHVQDTQYF. The CDR3 DNA reads as TGCGCCAGCAGCCAGCTGGGTGGACACGTGCAGGATACGCAGTATTTT.

The chain links TRBV7-6 to TRBJ2-2; tentatively, D is TRBD2 (6 bases). This CDR3 has 15 amino acids. From germline, CDR1 is SGHVS and CDR2 FNYEAQ. V gave up 5 bases and J gave up 3 bases, with 13 bases separating them. CDR3 sequence: CASSPRERDTGELFF. The DNA of the CDR3 is TGTGCCAGCAGCCCGCGGGAAAGGGACACCGGGGAGCTGTTTTTT.

The rearrangement links TRBV5-4 to TRBJ2-3, with a possible D match to TRBD1 (6 bases). The germline V and J ends were trimmed by 3 bases and 0 bases, with 14 bases remaining between them. The CDR3 is made up of 16 amino acids. Germline V gene lookup returns CDR1 SGHNT and CDR2 YYREEE (reference sequence). This CDR3 reads CASSSWTEGSTDTQYF. The CDR3 DNA sequence: TGTGCCAGCAGCTCATGGACAGAAGGTAGCACAGATACGCAGTATTTT.

The chain combines TRBV6-5 with TRBJ1-1; 7 nucleotides line up with TRBD1. Germline assignment: CDR1 MNHEY and CDR2 SVGAGI. CDR3 size: 14 residues. Germline trimming cut 4 bases from V and 3 bases from J; bases unmatched to any gene: 5. CDR3 nucleotide sequence: TGTGCCAGCAGTTCCCGACAGGGTCACACTGAAGCTTTCTTT. It translates to CASSSRQGHTEAFF.

The CDR3 bases are TGTGCCACCAGCAGAGATCCGGGGGGTAACACTGAAGCTTTCTTT. Protein sequence: CATSRDPGGNTEAFF. The V call is TRBV15, the J call TRBJ1-1; a possible D gene is TRBD1 (5 bases). Per germline, CDR1 LNHNV and CDR2 YYDKDF (reference sequence). The CDR3 runs to 15 residues. Trimming stripped 0 bases from V and 2 bases from J, with 10 bases between.

This chain uses TRBV10-3 with TRBJ2-3; TRBD2 agrees at 12 bases. The CDR3 spans 16 residues. Germline loops: CDR1 ENHRY, CDR2 SYGVKD. V was clipped by 6 bases and J by 4 bases; unmatched bases: 8. CDR3 in amino acids: CAIRSPSGRGSDTQYF. The CDR3 region has the DNA TGTGCCATCAGAAGCCCTAGCGGGAGGGGGTCAGATACGCAGTATTTT.

The CDR3, as DNA: TGTGCCAGCAGCCAGACCCGGGAGGTCGAGCAGTACTTC. It specifies CASSQTREVEQYF. The chain links TRBV7-6 to TRBJ2-7; TRBD2 matches 7 bases. J gave up 6 bases and V 5 bases, and 7 bases lay outside the gene matches. The CDR3 is 13 amino acids. Germline V gene data show CDR1 as SGHVS and CDR2 as FNYEAQ.

A remark on this clone: The identical CDR3 is also encoded by other nucleotide sequences in the sample. This chain connects TRBV19 to TRBJ2-5; TRBD2 aligns across 7 bases. The CDR3 is 15 residues long. V lost 3 bases to trimming and J lost 2 bases; unmatched junction nucleotides: 6. Germline V CDR1 and CDR2: LNHDA, SQIVND (reference sequence). The DNA for the CDR3 is TGTGCCAGTAGTATCGGCGGGGGAGAGCAAGAGACCCAGTACTTC. It yields the protein CASSIGGGEQETQYF.

The chain combines TRBV9 with TRBJ1-1; perhaps TRBD1 as D (5 bases). The CDR3 has 20 amino acids. Germline V gives CDR1 SGDLS, CDR2 YYNGEE. Trimming cost V 4 bases and J 2 bases, with 30 bases left between them. The CDR3 coding sequence is TGTGCCAGCAGCTCCCCGGGAGAACAAGACCTATGGAGGGGAAACACTGAAGCTTTCTTT. This encodes CASSSPGEQDLWRGNTEAFF.

The CDR3 DNA reads as TGCAGCGTCCCAGGGTTCGGCTACACCTTC. This translates into CSVPGFGYTF. The V call is TRBV29-1, the J call TRBJ1-2; a possible D gene is TRBD1 (5 bases). Per the germline V gene, CDR1 is SQVTM and CDR2 is ANQGSEA. The ends were cut back, 6 bases at V and 8 bases at J, with 10 bases in the middle. This CDR3 has 10 amino acids.

The genes are TRBV6-5 and TRBJ2-3, with TRBD2 matching 10 bases. This CDR3 has 14 amino acids. The germline gives CDR1 MNHEY, CDR2 SVGAGI. V shed 6 bases and J 3 bases; nucleotides not matched to a gene: 3. CDR3 protein: CASSGLAETDTQYF. CDR3 bases: TGTGCCAGCAGCGGACTAGCGGAAACAGATACGCAGTATTTT.

This chain joins TRBV9 and TRBJ2-3; 9 positions agree with TRBD2. Losses at the gene ends were 2 bases for V and 4 bases for J; bases not matched to a gene: 8. CDR3 length: 16 amino acids. Germline assignment: CDR1 SGDLS and CDR2 YYNGEE. CDR3 DNA sequence: TGTGCCAGCAGCGTCGCGGCTAGCGGGACGGCAGATACGCAGTATTTT. This codes for CASSVAASGTADTQYF.

This clone has more than one count but fewer than ten. The chain joins TRBV7-6 to TRBJ2-1; D is unresolved. CDR3 length: 16 residues. Trimming shortened V by 7 bases and J by 0 bases, and 16 bases separated the two germline ends. CDR1 is SGHVS and CDR2 is FNYEAQ in the germline V gene. The CDR3 is CASTDARVLSYNEQFF. CDR3 sequence (DNA): TGTGCCAGCACCGACGCCCGGGTGCTCTCCTACAATGAGCAGTTCTTC. Drawing the rest from reference TRBV7-6 and TRBJ2-1, the complete variable domain is GAGVSQSPRYKVTKRGQDVALRCDPISGHVSLYWYRQALGQGPEFLTYFNYEAQQDKSGLPNDRFSAERPEGSISTLTIQRTEQRDSAMYRCASTDARVLSYNEQFFGPGTRLTVL.

The gene calls are TRBV6-5 and TRBJ1-5; D is undetermined. The V and J ends lost 10 bases and 2 bases respectively, with 9 bases between them. Per the germline V gene, CDR1 is MNHEY and CDR2 is SVGAGI. CDR3 size: 12 residues. The CDR3 loop is CATGVGNQPQHF. The CDR3 coding sequence is TGTGCCACCGGAGTGGGCAATCAGCCCCAGCATTTT.

This clone was counted between two and nine times. The chain is built from TRBV19 and TRBJ1-1; unclear D gene. CDR3 size: 12 residues. The V gene's germline CDR1 is LNHDA and CDR2 SQIVND (reference sequence). V was clipped by 1 base and J by 4 bases, with 4 bases between them. CDR3 region: CASSIAGTEAFF. CDR3 nucleotides: TGTGCCAGTAGTATAGCCGGCACTGAAGCTTTCTTT.

The chain links TRBV2 to TRBJ2-5, with 7 nucleotides matching TRBD2. With V trimmed by 0 bases and J by 4 bases, 8 bases remained unmatched. Germline CDR1 and CDR2: SNHLY and FYNNEI. The CDR3 totals 16 residues. The CDR3 reads CASSEALRASGETQYF. The CDR3 DNA reads as TGTGCCAGCAGTGAAGCGCTTAGGGCTAGCGGAGAGACCCAGTACTTC.

The J gene is TRBJ2-3, the V gene TRBV2; D perhaps matches TRBD1 (5 bases). The CDR3 runs to 14 residues. V lost 6 bases to trimming and J lost 4 bases, with 14 bases between them. Germline CDR1 SNHLY, CDR2 FYNNEI. The CDR3 DNA sequence: TGTGCCAGCAGCGAGGACCAGGGCGCAGATACGCAGTATTTT. This gives the protein CASSEDQGADTQYF.

The rearrangement uses TRBV15 and TRBJ2-7; D gene uncertain. The CDR3 consists of 13 residues. Germline CDR1 is LNHNV and CDR2 is YYDKDF (reference sequence). V was shortened by 0 bases and J by 2 bases, with 5 bases between the two germline ends. The CDR3 region has the DNA TGTGCCACCAGCAGAGATTCGGCCTACGAGCAGTACTTC. This sequence encodes CATSRDSAYEQYF.

The rearrangement joins TRBV11-2 to TRBJ2-5; 7 bases align to TRBD1. Germline V gene sequence: CDR1 SGHAT, CDR2 FQNNGV. With V trimmed by 1 base and J by 2 bases, 10 bases remained unmatched. The CDR3 is 17 residues long. The CDR3 protein is CASSLGGTVYLQETQYF. The CDR3 DNA reads TGTGCCAGCAGCTTAGGGGGGACAGTTTATTTGCAAGAGACCCAGTACTTC. Filled out from reference TRBV11-2 and TRBJ2-5, the complete variable domain reads EAGVAQSPRYKIIEKRQSVAFWCNPISGHATLYWYQQILGQGPKLLIQFQNNGVVDDSQLPKDRFSAERLKGVDSTLKIQPAKLEDSAVYLCASSLGGTVYLQETQYFGPGTRLLVL.

This chain connects TRBV5-1 to TRBJ1-4; 8 bases map to TRBD1. The length of the CDR3 is 16 residues. The germline V gene encodes CDR1 SGHRS and CDR2 YFSETQ. The V gene end was trimmed by 0 bases and the J gene end by 8 bases; junction bases not matched to a gene: 9. The CDR3 DNA is TGCGCCAGCAGCTTGGCCCCTCTCGACAGGGGCGAAAAACTGTTTTTT. This translates into CASSLAPLDRGEKLFF.

The gene calls are TRBV5-5 and TRBJ2-7; no definite D call. The CDR3 loop spans 11 amino acids. CDR1 and CDR2 from the germline V gene are SGHKS and YYEKEE (reference sequence). V shed 4 bases and J shed 2 bases, with 4 bases lying between them. CDR3 amino acids: CASSDTYEQYF. DNA of the CDR3: TGTGCCAGCAGCGACACCTACGAGCAGTACTTC.

The V and J genes are TRBV10-2 and TRBJ2-1; D may be TRBD2 (6 bases). Looked up from germline, CDR1 is WSHSY and CDR2 is SAAADI. The CDR3 is 14 amino acids. V was clipped by 6 bases and J by 5 bases, with 14 bases between them. The CDR3: CASSHSGINNEQFF. CDR3 DNA: TGCGCCAGCAGCCATAGCGGAATAAACAATGAGCAGTTCTTC.

The chain uses TRBV28 and TRBJ1-1; 7 nucleotides match TRBD1. The V gene end was trimmed by 7 bases and the J gene end by 4 bases; junction bases not matched to a gene: 15. This CDR3 is 16 amino acids long. The germline V gene encodes CDR1 MDHEN and CDR2 SYDVKM. The CDR3 DNA follows: TGTGCCAGCATTAGAGGGGGCGCCGTGTTGGGCACTGAAGCTTTCTTT. As protein: CASIRGGAVLGTEAFF.

This chain connects TRBV21-1 to TRBJ2-7; TRBD2 is taken as the D call from the table, unchecked against the DNA. TRBV21-1 is labeled a pseudogene. The CDR3 has 12 residues. The CDR3 nucleotides are TGTGCCAGCAGCCTGCATCGAGCGGGATGCCCCTTC. This sequence encodes CASSLHRAGCPF.

The chain recombines TRBV5-1 with TRBJ2-3; 7 nucleotides agree with TRBD1. With 0 bases clipped from V and 6 bases from J, the junction kept 10 bases outside the gene matches. The germline CDR1 and CDR2 sequences are SGHRS and YFSETQ. The CDR3 runs to 16 residues. The CDR3 DNA sequence: TGCGCCAGCAGCTTGGCCAGAAGGGGGCCACGGGATACGCAGTATTTT. Its translation is CASSLARRGPRDTQYF.

The V gene is TRBV11-2, the J gene TRBJ1-2; D uncertain. Per germline, CDR1 SGHAT and CDR2 FQNNGV. The CDR3 sequence is 14 residues long. V was trimmed by 3 bases and J by 4 bases, leaving 12 bases between them. The CDR3 nucleotides read TGTGCCAGCAGCTTGGATACGGGGTTCTATGGCTACACCTTC. It specifies CASSLDTGFYGYTF.

This clone was seen a handful of times. CDR3: CATSRGASGVGLAKNIQYF. The DNA for the CDR3 is TGTGCCACCAGCAGGGGGGCTAGCGGGGTGGGGTTAGCCAAAAACATTCAGTACTTC. This chain links TRBV15 with TRBJ2-4, with 9 nucleotides matching TRBD2. Germline V CDR1 and CDR2: LNHNV, YYDKDF (reference sequence). This CDR3 spans 19 amino acids. V dropped 3 bases and J dropped 0; count of bases not matched to a gene: 12.